Reported below is one T cell receptor (beta chain). Germline assignment: CDR1 SQVTM and CDR2 ANQGSEA. V gave up 6 bases and J gave up 0 bases, with 8 bases separating them. The CDR3 sequence is 12 residues long. These data come from a study of blood T cells in healthy people across ages. With a J-beta primer mix and a sample-barcoded 5' primer, a second PCR ran 7 to 11 cycles. In TCRdb, the 5' RACE reads were re-called with MiXCR into one record per CDR3 protein. The sample gives hundreds of thousands of distinct CDR3 sequences, around 54% of which show up once; over 30% is in the top ten. The rearrangement uses TRBV29-1 and TRBJ1-1; D uncertain. Sequencing was carried out using blood. The TCR sequence derives from a man aged 55 to 70 in good health. For the CDR3, the DNA is TGCAGCGTCAGACGGATGAACACTGAAGCTTTCTTT. It translates to CSVRRMNTEAFF.